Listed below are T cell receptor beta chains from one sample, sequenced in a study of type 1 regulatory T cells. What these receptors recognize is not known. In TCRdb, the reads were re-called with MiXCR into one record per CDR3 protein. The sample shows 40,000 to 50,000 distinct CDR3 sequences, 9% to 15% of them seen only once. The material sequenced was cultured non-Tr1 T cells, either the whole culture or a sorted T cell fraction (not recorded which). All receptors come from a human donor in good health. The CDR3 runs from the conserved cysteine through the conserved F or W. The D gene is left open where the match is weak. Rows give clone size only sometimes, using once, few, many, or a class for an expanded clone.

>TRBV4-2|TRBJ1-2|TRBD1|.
CASSPQPDRGHGYTF
TGTGCCAGCAGCCCTCAGCCCGACAGGGGGCATGGCTACACCTTC
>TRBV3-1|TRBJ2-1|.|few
CASSQAANNEQFF
TGTGCCAGCAGCCAAGCCGCGAACAATGAGCAGTTCTTC
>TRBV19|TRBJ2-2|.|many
CASSIESTVGELFF
TGTGCCAGTAGTATAGAGTCTACGGTCGGGGAGCTGTTTTTT
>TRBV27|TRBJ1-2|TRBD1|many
CASSRTGGGNYGYTF
TGTGCCAGCAGCCGGACAGGGGGCGGGAACTATGGCTACACCTTC
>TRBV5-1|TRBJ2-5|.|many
CASKVPHLETQYF
TGCGCCAGCAAGGTCCCCCACTTAGAGACCCAGTACTTC
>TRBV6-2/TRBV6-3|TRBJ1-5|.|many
CASSSERTNQPQHF
TGTGCCAGCAGTTCAGAACGCACGAATCAGCCCCAGCATTTT
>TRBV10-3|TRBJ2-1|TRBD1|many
CAISQGARSYNEQFF
TGTGCCATCAGCCAGGGGGCTCGGTCCTACAATGAGCAGTTCTTC
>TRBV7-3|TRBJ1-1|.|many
CASSLSPLGEAFF
TGTGCCAGCAGCTTAAGCCCACTTGGTGAAGCTTTCTTT
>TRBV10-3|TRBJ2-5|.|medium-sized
CAISESIALQETQYF
TGTGCCATCAGTGAGTCGATAGCCCTCCAAGAGACCCAGTACTTC
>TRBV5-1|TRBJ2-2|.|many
CASIPGPTPGELFF
TGCGCCAGCATTCCGGGGCCTACCCCCGGGGAGCTGTTTTTT
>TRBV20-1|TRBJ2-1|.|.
CSAREWPGTLGNEQFF
TGCAGTGCTAGAGAATGGCCCGGGACCCTGGGCAATGAGCAGTTCTTC
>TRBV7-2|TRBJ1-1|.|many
CASSHVGGPAEAFF
TGTGCCAGCAGCCACGTGGGGGGGCCCGCTGAAGCTTTCTTT
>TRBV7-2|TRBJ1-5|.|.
CASSLAGREPQHF
TGTGCCAGCAGCTTGGCGGGACGGGAGCCCCAGCATTTT
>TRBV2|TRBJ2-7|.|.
CASRSPQGPYEQYF
TGTGCCAGCAGGAGCCCGCAGGGGCCCTACGAGCAGTACTTC
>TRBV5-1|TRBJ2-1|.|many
CASSSRSARNEQFF
TGCGCCAGCAGCTCGCGTAGCGCCCGGAATGAGCAGTTCTTC
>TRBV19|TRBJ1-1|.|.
CASSILGNTEAFF
TGTGCCAGTTCAATTCTAGGGAACACTGAAGCTTTCTTT
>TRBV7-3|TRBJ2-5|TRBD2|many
CASSPGTSGFQETQYF
TGTGCCAGCAGCCCCGGGACTAGCGGCTTCCAAGAGACCCAGTACTTC
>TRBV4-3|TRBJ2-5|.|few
CASSQSGTPPETQYF
TGCGCCAGCAGCCAGTCCGGGACTCCCCCTGAGACCCAGTACTTC
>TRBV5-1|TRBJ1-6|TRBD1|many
CASSLATGGNSPLHF
TGCGCCAGCAGCTTAGCCACAGGGGGTAATTCACCCCTCCACTTT
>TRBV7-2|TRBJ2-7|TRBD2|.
CASSPNPAGSSYEQYF
TGTGCCAGCAGCCCAAACCCAGCGGGGAGCTCCTACGAGCAGTACTTC
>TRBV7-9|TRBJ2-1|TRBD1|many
CASRARDSSNEQFF
TGTGCCAGCAGAGCCCGGGACAGCAGCAATGAGCAGTTCTTC
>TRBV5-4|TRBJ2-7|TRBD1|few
CASSRDRGEQYF
TGTGCCAGCAGCCGGGACAGGGGCGAGCAGTACTTC
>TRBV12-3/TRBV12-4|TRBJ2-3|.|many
CASSWGSGTSTDTQYF
TGTGCCAGCAGTTGGGGGTCCGGGACTAGCACAGATACGCAGTATTTT
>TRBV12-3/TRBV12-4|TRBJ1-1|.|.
CASSPTGATEAFF
TGTGCCAGCAGCCCAACTGGTGCCACTGAAGCTTTCTTT
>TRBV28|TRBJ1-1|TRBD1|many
CASRTTDRDTEAFF
TGTGCCAGCAGGACCACCGACAGGGACACTGAAGCTTTCTTT
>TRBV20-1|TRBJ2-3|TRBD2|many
CSASDFRTSGTDTQYF
TGCAGTGCTAGTGACTTTAGGACTAGCGGCACAGATACGCAGTATTTT
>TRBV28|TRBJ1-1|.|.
CASTSVGKGPTEAFF
TGTGCCAGCACCTCAGTGGGGAAGGGGCCCACTGAAGCTTTCTTT
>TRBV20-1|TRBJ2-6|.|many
CSSGANVLTF
TGCAGCTCTGGGGCCAACGTCCTGACTTTC
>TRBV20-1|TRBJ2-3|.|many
CSARFRFTDTQYF
TGCAGTGCACGGTTCCGTTTCACAGATACGCAGTATTTT
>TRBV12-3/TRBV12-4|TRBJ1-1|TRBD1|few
CASSSRGLAFF
TGTGCCAGCAGTTCAAGGGGGCTAGCTTTCTTT
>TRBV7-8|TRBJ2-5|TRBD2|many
CASSLAILAGGPETQYF
TGTGCCAGCAGCTTAGCGATTCTAGCGGGAGGGCCGGAGACCCAGTACTTC
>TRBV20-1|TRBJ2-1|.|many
CSARDMRTALNEQFF
TGCAGTGCTAGAGATATGAGGACAGCGCTCAATGAGCAGTTCTTC
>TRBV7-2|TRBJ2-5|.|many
CASSKPGETQYF
TGTGCCAGCAGCAAACCCGGGGAGACCCAGTACTTC
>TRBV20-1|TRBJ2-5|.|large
CSGSGAPETQYF
TGCAGTGGTTCCGGGGCCCCGGAGACCCAGTACTTC
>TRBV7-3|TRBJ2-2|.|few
CASSLNGRRNTGELFF
TGTGCCAGCAGCTTAAATGGACGGCGGAACACCGGGGAGCTGTTTTTT
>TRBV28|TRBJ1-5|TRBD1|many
CASTSDRGQHF
TGTGCCAGCACCTCGGACAGGGGCCAGCATTTT
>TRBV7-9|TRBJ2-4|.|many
CASSPLGAAKNIQYF
TGTGCCAGCAGCCCCCTCGGGGCAGCCAAAAACATTCAGTACTTC
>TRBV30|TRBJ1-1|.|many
CAWSGGRTEAFF
TGTGCCTGGAGTGGGGGGCGAACTGAAGCTTTCTTT
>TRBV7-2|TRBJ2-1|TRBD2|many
CASSRTSGSTYNEQFF
TGTGCCAGCAGTCGGACTAGCGGGAGCACCTACAATGAGCAGTTCTTC
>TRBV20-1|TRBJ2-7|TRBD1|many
CSALPGTGVDYEQYF
TGCAGTGCTCTGCCTGGGACAGGGGTGGACTACGAGCAGTACTTC